This note documents a single T cell receptor beta chain sequence. This sample stems from a study of control samples from healthy donors and cancer patients. Assay used: immunoSEQ multiplex PCR; TCRdb lists only in-frame clones, some missing. This sample carries more than 95,000 clones, 75% to 90% of them seen once, and the ten largest clones take 1.1%. CDR1 is SGHRS and CDR2 is YFSETQ in the germline V gene. After removal of 4 bases from V and 5 bases from J, the junction contained 8 bases not matched to a gene. This CDR3 contains 14 residues. Sequenced: PBMCs. This chain uses TRBV5-1 with TRBJ2-5; 7 bases are a match to TRBD2. The TCR originated in a woman aged 50 to 60 with colorectal cancer. The CDR3 DNA follows: TGCGCCAGCAGCCGCGAACTAGCGCAGGAGACCCAGTACTTC. It encodes CASSRELAQETQYF.